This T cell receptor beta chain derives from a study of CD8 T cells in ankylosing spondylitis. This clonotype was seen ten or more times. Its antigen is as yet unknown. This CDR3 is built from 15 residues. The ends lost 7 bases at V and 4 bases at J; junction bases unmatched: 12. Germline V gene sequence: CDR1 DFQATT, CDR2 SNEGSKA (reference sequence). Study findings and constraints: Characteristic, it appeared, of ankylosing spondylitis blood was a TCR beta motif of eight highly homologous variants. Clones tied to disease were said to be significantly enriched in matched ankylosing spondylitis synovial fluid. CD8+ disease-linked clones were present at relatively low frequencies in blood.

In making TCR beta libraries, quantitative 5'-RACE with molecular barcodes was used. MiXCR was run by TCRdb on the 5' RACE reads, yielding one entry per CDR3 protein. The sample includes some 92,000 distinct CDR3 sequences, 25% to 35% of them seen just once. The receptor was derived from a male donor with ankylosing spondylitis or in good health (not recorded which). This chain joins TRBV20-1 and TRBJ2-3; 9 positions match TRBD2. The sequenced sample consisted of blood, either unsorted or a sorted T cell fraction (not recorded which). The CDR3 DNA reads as TGCAGTGGGACCGGGACTAGCCTTGTCTCAGATACGCAGTATTTT. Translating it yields CSGTGTSLVSDTQYF.